Listed below are T cell receptor beta chains from one sample, sequenced in a study of T cell responses to AZD1222 COVID-19 vaccine. Some clones are missing from TCRdb's copy, which holds only in-frame ones; the method was immunoSEQ multiplex PCR. The sample records over 90,000 clones, roughly nine tenths being singletons. The starting material was peripheral blood, obtained on day 0 of AZD1222 vaccination. These receptors were taken from an adult in good health. Each CDR3 is given with its conserved first and last residue.

>TRBV4-2
CASSQEAGRKNEQFF
>TRBV5-1
CASSLDSNTGELFF
>TRBV13
CASSPRGAKKAGADF
>TRBV7-2
CASSSPVTGWSSYGYTF
>TRBV5-6
CASSREGTGVEKLFF
>TRBV9
CASSVGENTEAFF
>TRBV6-1
CASSDVAGSVQFF
>TRBV2
CATPGENTEAFF
>TRBV15
CATSSRINTEAFF
>TRBV7-8
CASSLLRENTEAFF
>TRBV11-1
CASSAQGPLDNEQFF
>TRBV18
CASSPGVGDGYTF
>TRBV11-2
CASSQLRGSYNEQFF
>TRBV10-3
CAILRTGANTDTQYF
>TRBV28
CASNLDRVVGGYTF
>TRBV29-1
CSVVGPGAAQYF
>TRBV21-1
CASSKELAGSSGANVLTF
>TRBV18
CASSPAAGMNTEAFF
>TRBV6-2/TRBV6-3
CASSFPQGNYEQYF
>TRBV7-2
CASSLPLNLVAGPTDTQYF
>TRBV29-1
CSVAGTGGGYGYTF
>TRBV5-1
CASSPGQYNSPLHF
>TRBV18
CASSPGLADYNEQFF
>TRBV19
CASSIDGTSGSETQYF
>TRBV4-2
CASNGLAGGGATGELFF
>TRBV6-2/TRBV6-3
CASSYNPGQGFLNTEAFF
>TRBV29-1
CSVDAPGQGRNEQFF
>TRBV5-8
CASSLGQPTGELFF
>TRBV6-2/TRBV6-3
CASSPPGATNEKLFF
>TRBV9
CASSVRSSTGELFF
>TRBV30
CAWSPDTNTEAFF
>TRBV6-5
CASRLGQGIAPLHF
>TRBV18
CASSLRSGQGNNEQFF
>TRBV7-3
CASSTRTSGRYNEQFF
>TRBV2
CASSSGTGGGKQYF
>TRBV7-8
CASSTQGAGAKNIQYF
>TRBV18
CASSPKGAANSPLHF
>TRBV4-2
CASSHSGSWATGELFF
>TRBV19
CASRFNNQPQHF
>TRBV7-3
CASSLDRGGSGTQYF
>TRBV7-9
CASSLGGGANEKLFF
>TRBV29-1
CSVGVLNEGGYTF
>TRBV29-1
CTGTSDETQYF
>TRBV12-3/TRBV12-4
CASSLALGNEQFF
>TRBV6-5
CASRANDRMNTEAFF
>TRBV5-1
CASSLGGTATLMNTEAFF
>TRBV25-1
CASSEGTGVGEQYF
>TRBV5-1
CASSPGTASTDTQYF
>TRBV19
CASGYLGAFF
>TRBV6-5
CASSYSPGQGSNEQFF
>TRBV5-1
CASSLTSGQETQYF
>TRBV12-3/TRBV12-4
CASSLAGYQPQHF
>TRBV9
CASSVSRDTHTQYF